Below are 30 T cell receptor beta chains sequenced from a single sample in a study of shared clonotypes between healthy human individuals. Terminally differentiated effector memory CD45RA+ cells were left out of the naive CD8 fraction, which was CD45RO-negative and positively selected for CCR7. Clones were sequenced by immunoSEQ multiplex PCR, and TCRdb holds only the in-frame ones, with some missing. The repertoire has about 2 million clones, about 95% of them found once; the top ten carry approximately 1.2%. Source material: naive CD8+ T cells sorted from blood. The receptors were sampled from a man younger than 35 in good health.

This clone was counted once. This chain uses TRBV27 with TRBJ1-2, with D possibly being TRBD1 (5 bases). There are 13 residues in the CDR3. CDR1 and CDR2 from the germline V gene are MNHEY and SMNVEV (reference sequence). Trimming removed 7 bases at V and 2 bases at J, with 11 bases between. CDR3 region: CASTGGTNYGYTF. CDR3 DNA sequence: TGTGCCAGCACCGGGGGGACGAACTATGGCTACACCTTC.

The gene calls are TRBV6-1 and TRBJ2-1; 16 positions match TRBD2. The germline gives CDR1 MNHNS, CDR2 SASEGT. Trimming removed 4 bases from V and 9 bases from J; junction bases left unmatched: 9. CDR3 length: 17 residues. CDR3 region: CASSVSGTSGRGGEQFF. The CDR3 DNA reads as TGTGCCAGCAGTGTTTCCGGGACTAGCGGGAGGGGCGGTGAGCAGTTCTTC.

The chain links TRBV4-1 to TRBJ1-3; D remains unclear. CDR3 size: 14 residues. In germline, CDR1 is MGHRA, CDR2 YSYEKL. V gave up 4 bases and J gave up 4 bases, with 11 bases separating them. CDR3 residues: CASSLTSGGNTIYF. Here the CDR3 DNA reads TGCGCCAGCAGCCTGACATCAGGAGGAAACACCATATATTTT.

The rearrangement uses TRBV28 and TRBJ2-7, with D possibly TRBD2 on 6 matching bases. CDR1 is MDHEN and CDR2 is SYDVKM in the germline V gene. V lost 5 bases, J lost 5 bases, and 16 bases lay in between. This CDR3 contains 14 residues. The CDR3 loop is CASSQLGTRHEQYF. The CDR3 DNA follows: TGTGCCAGCAGTCAACTCGGGACTCGACACGAGCAGTACTTC.

The gene calls are TRBV29-1 and TRBJ2-1; 12 nucleotides line up with TRBD2. V dropped 8 bases and J dropped 6; count of bases not matched to a gene: 5. This CDR3 is 13 amino acids long. The germline CDR1 and CDR2 sequences are SQVTM and ANQGSEA. As DNA, the CDR3 is TGCAGCCAAGGGACTAGCGGGTTCAATGAGCAGTTCTTC. It codes for CSQGTSGFNEQFF.

A remark on this clone: This sample includes further DNA sequences coding for the same CDR3. The chain is built from TRBV6-1 and TRBJ2-1; no reliable D call. CDR1 MNHNS and CDR2 SASEGT come from the germline V gene. V was shortened by 2 bases and J by 6 bases, with 5 bases between the two germline ends. This CDR3 is built from 12 residues. The CDR3 DNA is TGTGCCAGCAGTGAACCCTCCAATGAGCAGTTCTTC. It codes for CASSEPSNEQFF.

The V and J genes are TRBV27 and TRBJ1-2, with TRBD1 as a possible D gene (5 bases). Germline-derived CDR1 and CDR2 are MNHEY and SMNVEV (reference sequence). V was pared by 5 bases and J by 7 bases, with 20 bases between. CDR3 size: 15 residues. CDR3 bases: TGTGCCAGCAGTCCCCTCTTGGGGGGGATCGGTGGCTACACCTTC. Translating gives CASSPLLGGIGGYTF.

The CDR3 loop is CASSQETGLLVQETQYF. CDR3 bases: TGCGCCAGCAGCCAAGAGACAGGTCTTCTTGTCCAAGAGACCCAGTACTTC. V gene TRBV4-3 combines with J gene TRBJ2-5; D may be TRBD1 (6 bases). V dropped 0 bases and J dropped 1 base, with 15 bases sitting between them. The length of the CDR3 is 17 residues. Germline V lookup: CDR1 LGHNA, CDR2 YSLEER.

The J gene is TRBJ2-7, the V gene TRBV4-1; 7 nucleotides align to TRBD2. V lost 0 bases and J lost 3; bases outside the gene matches: 2. In germline, CDR1 is MGHRA, CDR2 YSYEKL. This CDR3 region has 14 residues. The DNA of the CDR3 is TGCGCCAGCAGCCAAGATCCTAGCGGCTACGAGCAGTACTTC. It is translated as CASSQDPSGYEQYF.

This clone was seen only once. The rearrangement links TRBV14 to TRBJ1-1; D is perhaps TRBD1 (5 bases). This CDR3 comprises 14 residues. V was shortened by 4 bases and J by 3 bases, with 12 bases between the two germline ends. Germline V lookup: CDR1 SGHDN, CDR2 FVKESK. CDR3 DNA: TGTGCCAGCAGCCGGATCAGGGAGGACACTGAAGCTTTCTTT. Its translation: CASSRIREDTEAFF. The full variable domain, in which reference TRBV14 and TRBJ1-1 provide the parts outside the CDR3, is EAGVTQFPSHSVIEKGQTVTLRCDPISGHDNLYWYRRVMGKEIKFLLHFVKESKQDESGMPNNRFLAERTGGTYSTLKVQPAELEDSGVYFCASSRIREDTEAFFGQGTRLTVV.

To note about this clone: The junction differs from germline at one of its ends, possibly a read error. This sequence joins TRBV2 and TRBJ2-7; D tentatively reads TRBD1 or TRBD2 (6 bases each). The germline V gene has CDR1 SNHLY and CDR2 FYNNEI. The CDR3 spans 15 residues. The CDR3 nucleotides read TGTGCCAGCAGCGAAGGGGGACTTCTCCTACGAGAGCAGTACTTC. This translates into CASSEGGLLLREQYF.

The chain combines TRBV7-2 with TRBJ2-1; 9 positions match TRBD2. Unmatched junction bases numbered 3, after V lost 0 bases and J lost 9 bases. Per germline, CDR1 SGHTA and CDR2 FQGNSA. The CDR3 extends over 14 amino acids. The DNA of the CDR3 is TGTGCCAGCAGCTTAGCGCCACTAGCGGGTGAGCAGTTCTTC. Translation: CASSLAPLAGEQFF.

The chain joins TRBV7-8 to TRBJ2-2; TRBD1 or TRBD2 may be the D gene (5 bases each). This CDR3 spans 14 amino acids. V was trimmed by 1 base and J by 3 bases, leaving 6 bases between them. The V gene's germline CDR1 is SGHVS and CDR2 FQNEAQ. The CDR3 protein is CASSLVGDTGELFF. In DNA, the CDR3 is TGTGCCAGCAGCTTAGTGGGGGACACCGGGGAGCTGTTTTTT.

The chain recombines TRBV30 with TRBJ1-5, with D tentatively TRBD1 (5 bases). CDR3 length: 11 amino acids. Between the trimmed V and J ends, which lost 1 base and 9 bases, there was a span of 7 bases. The germline CDR1 and CDR2 sequences are GTSNPN and SVGIG (reference sequence). The CDR3 spells CAWSAGGPQHF. The CDR3, as DNA: TGTGCCTGGAGTGCGGGGGGGCCCCAGCATTTT.

The chain couples TRBV13 to TRBJ2-7; tentatively, D is TRBD2 (5 bases). The CDR3 contains 14 residues. With 1 base removed from V and 2 bases from J, the gap between germline ends came to 9 bases. The germline V gene encodes CDR1 PRHDT and CDR2 FYEKMQ (reference sequence). CDR3 sequence: CASSLARGPYEQYF. In DNA form, the CDR3 reads TGTGCCAGCAGCTTAGCGCGCGGGCCCTACGAGCAGTACTTC.

The chain uses TRBV25-1 and TRBJ2-7; D ambiguous. Trimming took 4 bases from V and 7 from J, leaving 8 bases between them. The germline CDR1 and CDR2 sequences are MGHDK and SYGVNS. The CDR3 covers 11 residues. The CDR3 DNA reads TGTGCCAGCAGTGGGAGCACTGAGCAGTACTTC. Its protein is CASSGSTEQYF.

The chain combines TRBV6-6 with TRBJ1-4, with D perhaps matching TRBD1 (5 bases). The CDR3 runs to 16 residues. CDR1 and CDR2 from the germline V gene are MNHNY and SVGAGI (reference sequence). Trimming stripped 1 base from V and 0 bases from J, with 9 bases between. The DNA of the CDR3 is TGTGCCAGCAGTTACTTTAGGACACCAACTAATGAAAAACTGTTTTTT. This codes for CASSYFRTPTNEKLFF.

This chain connects TRBV13 to TRBJ2-7; a weak D match, TRBD2 (6 bases). The germline gives CDR1 PRHDT, CDR2 FYEKMQ (reference sequence). Trimming stripped 5 bases from V and 0 bases from J, with 11 bases between. The CDR3 extends over 14 amino acids. For the CDR3, the DNA is TGTGCCAGCAGCCCGCGGGACGGCTCCTACGAGCAGTACTTC. Translation: CASSPRDGSYEQYF.

The V gene is TRBV30, the J gene TRBJ2-1, with D uncertain. With 5 bases removed from V and 6 bases from J, the gap between germline ends came to 8 bases. CDR3 size: 11 residues. CDR1 and CDR2 (germline): GTSNPN, SVGIG (reference sequence). CDR3 sequence: CAWDWGNEQFF. The CDR3 DNA follows: TGTGCCTGGGATTGGGGCAATGAGCAGTTCTTC.

The chain links TRBV19 to TRBJ1-1; TRBD1 aligns across 7 bases. This CDR3 is built from 14 residues. J lost 0 bases, V lost 5 bases, and 3 bases had no gene match. Per germline, CDR1 LNHDA and CDR2 SQIVND (reference sequence). The CDR3 region is CASSATGMNTEAFF. The DNA of the CDR3 is TGTGCCAGTAGTGCGACAGGGATGAACACTGAAGCTTTCTTT.

With respect to this clone: Other DNA sequences in the sample encode the same CDR3. The J gene is TRBJ1-6, the V gene TRBV6-5, with D uncertain. This CDR3 comprises 13 residues. Germline CDR1 and CDR2: MNHEY and SVGAGI. The germline V and J ends were trimmed by 0 bases and 10 bases, with 7 bases remaining between them. CDR3 sequence reads: CASSYSGVSPLHF. The CDR3 region has the DNA TGTGCCAGCAGTTACTCGGGTGTCTCACCCCTCCACTTT.

This chain uses TRBV11-2 with TRBJ2-7, with 8 bases aligning to TRBD2. Germline loops: CDR1 SGHAT, CDR2 FQNNGV. J was trimmed by 5 bases and V by 5 bases; bases with no gene match: 14. This CDR3 spans 16 amino acids. The CDR3 nucleotides read TGTGCCAGCAGCCCAGGTGCGGGGGGCCCCGCTGACGAGCAGTACTTC. Its translation is CASSPGAGGPADEQYF.

The chain carries TRBV5-6 and TRBJ2-7; TRBD2 matches at 8 bases. Trimming removed 3 bases from V and 2 bases from J; junction bases left unmatched: 7. Germline V gene data show CDR1 as SGHDT and CDR2 as YYEEEE. CDR3 size: 15 residues. The CDR3 coding sequence is TGTGCCAGCAGCTACGGCGGGGGGACCCCCTACGAGCAGTACTTC. This translates into CASSYGGGTPYEQYF.

The chain combines TRBV2 with TRBJ2-4, with TRBD1 matching 10 bases. The CDR3 is made up of 13 amino acids. CDR1 SNHLY and CDR2 FYNNEI come from the germline V gene. Unmatched junction bases numbered 6, after V lost 10 bases and J lost 6 bases. CDR3 DNA sequence: TGTGCCACCGGGACAGGGGTGGGAAACATTCAGTACTTC. This sequence encodes CATGTGVGNIQYF.

This clone was recorded a few times. The V gene is TRBV2, the J gene TRBJ1-1; D not resolved. V dropped 11 bases and J dropped 0 bases, with 13 bases sitting between them. The CDR3 is 13 amino acids. In germline, CDR1 is SNHLY, CDR2 FYNNEI. Here the CDR3 DNA reads TGTGCCGCCAGCGCTAGCGTGAACACTGAAGCTTTCTTT. It yields the protein CAASASVNTEAFF.

This clone was recorded only once. This chain links TRBV4-2 with TRBJ2-3; a possible D gene is TRBD2 (6 bases). The CDR3 sequence is 16 residues long. Germline CDR1 is LGHNA and CDR2 is YNFKEQ. The germline V and J ends were trimmed by 0 bases and 4 bases, with 14 bases remaining between them. The DNA for the CDR3 is TGTGCCAGCAGCCAAGAGCATCCCGGGAGCGCAGATACGCAGTATTTT. Protein: CASSQEHPGSADTQYF.

The chain links TRBV5-1 to TRBJ2-1, with D possibly being TRBD2 (5 bases). The ends were cut back, 5 bases at V and 6 bases at J, with 9 bases in the middle. CDR3 length: 12 residues. CDR1 and CDR2 from the germline V gene are SGHRS and YFSETQ. The CDR3 sequence is CASRASPNEQFF. Written as DNA, the CDR3 is TGCGCCAGCAGAGCTAGCCCCAATGAGCAGTTCTTC.

To note about this clone: A read error may account for a junction end that differs from germline. The chain links TRBV7-7 to TRBJ2-5; 13 bases are a match to TRBD2. CDR3 length: 19 residues. Germline V CDR1 and CDR2: SSHAT, FNYEAQ (reference sequence). The DNA for the CDR3 is TGTGCTAGCAGCTTAGCGCAAGTCGGGACTAGCGGGGTGGAAGAGACCCAGTACTTC. It encodes CASSLAQVGTSGVEETQYF.

This sequence joins TRBV30 and TRBJ2-7; TRBD2 is a possible D gene (6 bases). V was cut by 3 bases and J by 6 bases, with 21 bases left in between. The CDR3 is made up of 15 amino acids. Germline V CDR1 and CDR2: GTSNPN, SVGIG (reference sequence). The CDR3 DNA reads as TGTGCCTGGAGCCCAGAGGAGGGGTGGAGGTTCGAGCAGTACTTC. Protein: CAWSPEEGWRFEQYF.

The V and J genes are TRBV9 and TRBJ1-1; unclear D gene. Germline loops: CDR1 SGDLS, CDR2 YYNGEE. This CDR3 region has 14 residues. With 2 bases removed from V and 0 bases from J, the gap between germline ends came to 8 bases. CDR3 in amino acids: CASSVLAMNTEAFF. DNA of the CDR3: TGTGCCAGCAGCGTGTTAGCCATGAACACTGAAGCTTTCTTT.